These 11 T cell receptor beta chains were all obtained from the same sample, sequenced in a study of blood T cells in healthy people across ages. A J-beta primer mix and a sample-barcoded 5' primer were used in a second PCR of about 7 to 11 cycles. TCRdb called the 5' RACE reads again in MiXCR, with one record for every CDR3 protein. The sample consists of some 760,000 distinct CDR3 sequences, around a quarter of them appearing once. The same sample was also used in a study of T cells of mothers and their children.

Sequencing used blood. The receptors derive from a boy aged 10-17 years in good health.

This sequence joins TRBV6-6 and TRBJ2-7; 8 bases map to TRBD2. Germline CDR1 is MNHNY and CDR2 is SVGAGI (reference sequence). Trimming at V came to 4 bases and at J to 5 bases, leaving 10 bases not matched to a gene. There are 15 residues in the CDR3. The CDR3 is CASSSAGLGRDEQYF. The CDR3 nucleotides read TGTGCCAGCAGTTCCGCGGGACTAGGACGGGACGAGCAGTACTTC.

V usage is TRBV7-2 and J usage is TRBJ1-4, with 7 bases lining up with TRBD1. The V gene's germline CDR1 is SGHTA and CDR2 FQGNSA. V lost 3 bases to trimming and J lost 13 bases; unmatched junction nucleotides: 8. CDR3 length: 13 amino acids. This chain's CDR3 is CASSFIEGDRLFF. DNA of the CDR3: TGTGCCAGCAGCTTCATCGAGGGGGACAGACTGTTTTTT.

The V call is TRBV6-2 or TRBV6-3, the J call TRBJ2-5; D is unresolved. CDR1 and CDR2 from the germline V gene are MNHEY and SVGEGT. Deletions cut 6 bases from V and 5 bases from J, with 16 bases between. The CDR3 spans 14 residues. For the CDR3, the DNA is TGTGCCAGCAGCCACTATGGCTCACGGGAGACCCAGTACTTC. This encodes CASSHYGSRETQYF.

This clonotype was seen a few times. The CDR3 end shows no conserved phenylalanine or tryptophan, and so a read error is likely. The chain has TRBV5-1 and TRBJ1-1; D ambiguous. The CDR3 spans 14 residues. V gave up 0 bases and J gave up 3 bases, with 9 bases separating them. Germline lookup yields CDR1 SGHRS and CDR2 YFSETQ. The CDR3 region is CASSLEGWDTEAFL. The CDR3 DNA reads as TGCGCCAGCAGCTTGGAAGGGTGGGACACTGAAGCTTTCCTT.

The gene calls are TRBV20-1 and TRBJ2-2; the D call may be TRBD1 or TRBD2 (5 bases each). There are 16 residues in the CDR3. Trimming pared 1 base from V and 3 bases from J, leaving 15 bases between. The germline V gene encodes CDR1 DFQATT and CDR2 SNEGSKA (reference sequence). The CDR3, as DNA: TGCAGTGCTAGAGTCCCGGGGCAGGGAGACACCGGGGAGCTGTTTTTT. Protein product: CSARVPGQGDTGELFF.

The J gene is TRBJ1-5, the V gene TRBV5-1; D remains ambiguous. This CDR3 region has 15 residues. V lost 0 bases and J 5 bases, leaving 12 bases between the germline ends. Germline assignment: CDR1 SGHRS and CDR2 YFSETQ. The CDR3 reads CASSLGQEYDQPQHF. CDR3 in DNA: TGCGCCAGCAGCTTGGGGCAAGAATACGATCAGCCCCAGCATTTT.

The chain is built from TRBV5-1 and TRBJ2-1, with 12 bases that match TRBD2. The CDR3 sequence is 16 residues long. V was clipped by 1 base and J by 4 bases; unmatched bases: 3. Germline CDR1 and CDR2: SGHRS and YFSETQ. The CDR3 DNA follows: TGCGCCAGCAGCTTGTCTAGCGGGGGGGGTTACAATGAGCAGTTCTTC. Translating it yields CASSLSSGGGYNEQFF.

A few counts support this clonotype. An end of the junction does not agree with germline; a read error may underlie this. The CDR3 is CASRRGLGGAGEQLF. The DNA of the CDR3 is TGTGCCAGCAGAAGGGGACTAGGCGGAGCCGGTGAGCAGCTCTTC. The chain combines TRBV2 with TRBJ2-1; TRBD2 matches at 8 bases. The V gene's germline CDR1 is SNHLY and CDR2 FYNNEI. This CDR3 region has 15 residues.

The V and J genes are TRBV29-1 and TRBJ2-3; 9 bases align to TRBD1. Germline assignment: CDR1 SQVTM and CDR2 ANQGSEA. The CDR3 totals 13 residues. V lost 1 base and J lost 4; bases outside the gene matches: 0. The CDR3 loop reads CSVEGTGADTQYF. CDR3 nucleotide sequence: TGCAGCGTTGAAGGGACAGGGGCAGATACGCAGTATTTT.

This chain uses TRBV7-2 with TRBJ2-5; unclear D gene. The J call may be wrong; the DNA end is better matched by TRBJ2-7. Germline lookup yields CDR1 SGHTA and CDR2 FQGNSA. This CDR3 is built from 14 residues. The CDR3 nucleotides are TGTGCCAGCAGCCCCCTGACAACCTCCTACGAGCAGTACTTC. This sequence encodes CASSPLTTSYEQYF.

Here the CDR3 DNA reads TGTGCCAGCACCCTCGAGACCGGGACAAGATATTACAATGAGCAGTTCTTC. It translates to CASTLETGTRYYNEQFF. V usage is TRBV7-9 and J usage is TRBJ2-5; tentative D call: TRBD1 (6 bases). The J call may be faulty, since TRBJ2-1 better matches the DNA end. CDR3 length: 17 residues. Germline values: CDR1 SEHNR, CDR2 FQNEAQ (reference sequence).